This record looks at one T cell receptor (beta chain) sequence and its context. Both TCRalpha and TCRbeta chains were reverse transcribed with V-gene-specific primers. The TCRs were subjected to amplification over approximately 20 PCR cycles employing a constant-region primer in conjunction with a V-primer adapter. TCRdb reprocessed the reads with MiXCR, giving one entry per CDR3 protein. In the table there are approximately 7,800 distinct CDR3 sequences, about 50% of which are singletons. Donors were dosed with nivolumab and ipilimumab; they also received aspirin, low-dose cyclophosphamide and low-dose radiotherapy. Patients with advanced, tumor-infiltrating lymphocyte-negative solid tumors were eligible. Germline V gene sequence: CDR1 LNHDA, CDR2 SQIVND (reference sequence). This CDR3 region has 13 residues. Between the trimmed V and J ends, which lost 7 bases and 8 bases, there was a span of 14 bases.

These data belong to a study of low-dose radiotherapy and immunotherapy resistance in tumors. The overall study: Oral administration of aspirin 300 mg daily occurred for four cycles, commencing at cycle 1 day 1.

This chain connects TRBV19 to TRBJ2-2, with D perhaps assigned TRBD1 or TRBD2 (5 bases each). This clonotype was sampled from a human donor with advanced metastatic prostate, ovarian, gallbladder or colorectal cancer (not recorded which). This table probably holds off-target reads from a library built for another chain. This CDR3 reads CASTIGTPGELFF. For the CDR3, the DNA is TGTGCCAGTACCATCGGGACCCCTGGGGAGCTGTTTTTT.